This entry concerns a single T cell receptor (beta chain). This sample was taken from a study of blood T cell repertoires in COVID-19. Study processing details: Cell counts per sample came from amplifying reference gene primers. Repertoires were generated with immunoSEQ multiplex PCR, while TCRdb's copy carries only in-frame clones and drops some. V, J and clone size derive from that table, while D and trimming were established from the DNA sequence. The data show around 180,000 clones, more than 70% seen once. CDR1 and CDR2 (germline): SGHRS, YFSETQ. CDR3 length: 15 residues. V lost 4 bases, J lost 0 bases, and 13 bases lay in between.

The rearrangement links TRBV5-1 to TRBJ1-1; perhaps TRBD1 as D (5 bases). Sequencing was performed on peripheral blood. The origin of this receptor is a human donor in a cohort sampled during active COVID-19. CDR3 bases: TGCGCCAGCAGCCCGGGGCGGGGGGTGAACACTGAAGCTTTCTTT. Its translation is CASSPGRGVNTEAFF.